This T cell receptor beta chain comes out of a study of spatial heterogeneity in lung cancer (dated 2019 in TCRdb). About the full investigation: The donors were more than 65 patients from the lung TRACERx cohort who had early-stage, untreated non-small cell lung cancer. Follow-up PBMC samples were sequenced whenever the samples were available, and the median time to follow-up was roughly 2 years after resection. Beta-chain transcripts were consistently detected in greater numbers than alpha-chain transcripts, which likely reflects a higher abundance of beta-chain transcripts. In the raw uncorrected reads, each unique combination of TCR and UMI appeared more than ten times on average. In non-small cell lung cancer, the study made a quantitative comparison of TCR alpha and beta repertoires among multiple tumor regions, matched nontumor lung and blood. Nonsynonymous mutation counts, determined by whole-exome sequencing of tumor tissue, were related to features of the TCR repertoire. At surgery, 200 to 250 tumor regions, around 67 matched nontumor lung samples and 45 to 60 PBMC samples were TCR-sequenced for both alpha and beta chains. Broader findings and caveats from the paper: Confirming at a functional level the hypothesis that regional TCRs recognize regional mutations was considered to require additional single-cell paired TCR alpha and beta sequencing. Ubiquitous expanded tumor TCRs were found in blood more often at tumor resection than at routine follow-up. Comparisons of baseline and follow-up blood repertoires included only around 14 patients.

The library was prepared using 5' RACE. Sequencing took place on a NextSeq 500. To allow correction of PCR and sequencing errors, the TCR library protocol tagged every TCR cDNA molecule with a unique molecular identifier. The paper's processing steps were these. Decombinator tools were used for TCR identification, UMI-based error correction and CDR3 extraction. TCRs above a frequency of 2 per 1,000, corresponding to the top 1% of the tumor frequency distribution, were defined as expanded. Rényi diversity was computed with the R vegan package after subsampling each repertoire 100 times to 5,000 TCRs. To build CDR3 similarity networks, amino acid triplet string-kernel similarity was used, and CDR3s were connected when their pairwise similarity was above 0.82. Using fastp at Q25 and MiXCR, TCRdb reprocessed the public reads and kept productive beta chains. All rows with the same CDR3 protein become a single entry with the most common DNA and genes. The authors' filters were not applied to this entry. The table for this sample lists 25,000 to 35,000 distinct CDR3 sequences; almost 5.5% of them were counted only once. The ten largest clones take up less than 25% of the sample.

This clonotype was counted ten times or more. Its antigen is unknown. Base qualities were left out, and no much larger clone turns up one base away. The label giving this sample's time point can be read as: blood at routine non-recurrence follow-up after resection. Without any cell sorting, TCR sequencing was performed on whole RNA extracted either from tumor and nontumor lung tissue or from cryopreserved PBMC samples. Only patients with enough RNA available from two or more tumor regions were chosen for TCR sequencing. Its CDR3 holds 15 amino acids, cysteine through phenylalanine. The read is trimmed to its CDR3 DNA, 45 bases read in frame from base 1. CDR1 and CDR2 are read off the germline V gene (reference sequence) as SEHNR and FQNEAQ. Trimming removed 4 bases from V and 4 bases from J; the gene matches leave 5 bases unexplained.

This clonotype was sampled from a female donor with early-stage non-small cell lung cancer. Here the sequenced sample was PBMCs, taken at follow-up. The sequence links TRBV7-9 to TRBJ2-2; 8 bases in between match TRBD1. The DNA sequence is given as TGTGCCAGCAGCTCCAGACAGGGGATCACCGGGGAGCTGTTTTTT. It translates to CASSSRQGITGELFF.